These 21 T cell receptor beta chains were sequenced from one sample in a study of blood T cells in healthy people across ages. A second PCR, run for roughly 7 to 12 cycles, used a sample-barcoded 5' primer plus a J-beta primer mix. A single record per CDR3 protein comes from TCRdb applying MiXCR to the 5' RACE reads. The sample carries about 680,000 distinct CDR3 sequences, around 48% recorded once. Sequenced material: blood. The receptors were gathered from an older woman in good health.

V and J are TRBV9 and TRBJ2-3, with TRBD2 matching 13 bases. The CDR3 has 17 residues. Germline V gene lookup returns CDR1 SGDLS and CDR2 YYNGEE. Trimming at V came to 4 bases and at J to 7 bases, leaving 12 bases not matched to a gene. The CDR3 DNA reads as TGTGCCAGCAGCCCCCGGACTAGCGGGAGTGGGGTCTATACGCAGTATTTT. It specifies CASSPRTSGSGVYTQYF.

The CDR3 is CSAISSGKFFEQFF. As DNA, the CDR3 is TGCAGTGCTATTTCTAGCGGGAAGTTTTTTGAGCAGTTCTTC. This chain links TRBV20-1 with TRBJ2-1, with 9 bases fitting TRBD2. Trimming removed 4 bases from V and 9 bases from J; junction bases left unmatched: 10. This CDR3 is built from 14 residues. Germline V CDR1 and CDR2: DFQATT, SNEGSKA (reference sequence).

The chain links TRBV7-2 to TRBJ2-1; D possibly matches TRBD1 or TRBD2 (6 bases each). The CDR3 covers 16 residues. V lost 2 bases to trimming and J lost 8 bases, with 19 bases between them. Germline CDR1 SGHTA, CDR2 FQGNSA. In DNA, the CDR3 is TGTGCCAGCAGCTTATCGGGGGCGGCAGTGGGACATGAGCAGTTCTTC. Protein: CASSLSGAAVGHEQFF.

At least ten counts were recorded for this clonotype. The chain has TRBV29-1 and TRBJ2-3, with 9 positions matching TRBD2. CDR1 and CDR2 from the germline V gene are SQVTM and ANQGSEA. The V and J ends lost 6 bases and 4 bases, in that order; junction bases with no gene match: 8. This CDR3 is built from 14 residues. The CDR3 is CSVAGTSRADTQYF. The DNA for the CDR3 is TGCAGCGTCGCCGGGACTAGCAGGGCAGATACGCAGTATTTT.

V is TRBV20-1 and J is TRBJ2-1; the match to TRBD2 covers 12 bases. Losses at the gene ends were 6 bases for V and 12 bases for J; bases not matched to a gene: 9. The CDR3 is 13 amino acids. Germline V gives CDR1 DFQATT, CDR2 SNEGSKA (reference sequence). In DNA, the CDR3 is TGCAGTGCCCCACTAGCGGGGGGCAGGGGGCAGTTCTTC. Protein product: CSAPLAGGRGQFF.

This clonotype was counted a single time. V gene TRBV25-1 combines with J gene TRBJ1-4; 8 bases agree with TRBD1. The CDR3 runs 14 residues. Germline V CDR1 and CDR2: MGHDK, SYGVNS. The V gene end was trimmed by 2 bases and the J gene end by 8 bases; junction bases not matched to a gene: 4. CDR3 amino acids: CASSERTGLEKLFF. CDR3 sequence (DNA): TGTGCCAGCAGTGAACGGACAGGGCTCGAAAAACTGTTTTTT.

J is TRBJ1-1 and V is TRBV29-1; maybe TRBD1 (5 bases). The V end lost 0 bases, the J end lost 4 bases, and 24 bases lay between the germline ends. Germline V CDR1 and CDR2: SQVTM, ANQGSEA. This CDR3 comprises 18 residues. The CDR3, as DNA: TGCAGCGTTGAAGATTACTCGAGGGGTAGGTTCGGAGGCACTGAAGCTTTCTTT. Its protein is CSVEDYSRGRFGGTEAFF.

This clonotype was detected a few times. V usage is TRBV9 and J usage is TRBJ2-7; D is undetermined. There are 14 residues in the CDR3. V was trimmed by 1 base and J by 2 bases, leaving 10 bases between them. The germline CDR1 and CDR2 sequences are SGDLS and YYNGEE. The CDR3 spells CASSVSRSPYEQYF. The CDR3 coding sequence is TGTGCCAGCAGCGTATCTCGCAGTCCCTACGAGCAGTACTTC.

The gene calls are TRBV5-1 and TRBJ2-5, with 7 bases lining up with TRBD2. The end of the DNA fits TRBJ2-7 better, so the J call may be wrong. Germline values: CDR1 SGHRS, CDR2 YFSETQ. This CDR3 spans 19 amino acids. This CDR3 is CASPNGWGGNCREDYEQYF. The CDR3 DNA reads TGCGCCAGCCCTAACGGTTGGGGCGGGAACTGTCGGGAGGACTACGAGCAGTACTTC.

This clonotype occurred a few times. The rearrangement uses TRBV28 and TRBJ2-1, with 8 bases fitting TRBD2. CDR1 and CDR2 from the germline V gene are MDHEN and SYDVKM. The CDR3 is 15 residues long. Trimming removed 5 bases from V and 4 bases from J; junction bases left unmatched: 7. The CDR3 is CASSGFAGGYNEQFF. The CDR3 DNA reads TGTGCCAGCAGTGGTTTCGCGGGAGGTTACAATGAGCAGTTCTTC.

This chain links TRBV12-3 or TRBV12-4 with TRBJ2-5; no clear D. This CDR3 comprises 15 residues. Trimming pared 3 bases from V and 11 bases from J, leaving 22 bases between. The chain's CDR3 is CASSFRAETRNEQYF. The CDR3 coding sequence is TGTGCCAGCAGTTTTAGGGCAGAGACACGCAATGAGCAGTACTTC.

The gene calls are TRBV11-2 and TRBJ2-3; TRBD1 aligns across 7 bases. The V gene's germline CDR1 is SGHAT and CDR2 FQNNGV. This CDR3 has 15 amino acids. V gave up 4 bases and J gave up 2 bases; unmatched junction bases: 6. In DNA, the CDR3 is TGTGCCAGCAGCTCCTCGGGACAGAACACAGATACGCAGTATTTT. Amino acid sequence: CASSSSGQNTDTQYF.

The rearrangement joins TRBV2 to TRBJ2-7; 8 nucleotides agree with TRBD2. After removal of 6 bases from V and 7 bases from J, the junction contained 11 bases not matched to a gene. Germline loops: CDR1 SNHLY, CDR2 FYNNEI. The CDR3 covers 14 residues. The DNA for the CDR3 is TGTGCCAGCAGAAAGAGCGGGAGCGGTGTGGAGCAGTACTTC. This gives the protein CASRKSGSGVEQYF.

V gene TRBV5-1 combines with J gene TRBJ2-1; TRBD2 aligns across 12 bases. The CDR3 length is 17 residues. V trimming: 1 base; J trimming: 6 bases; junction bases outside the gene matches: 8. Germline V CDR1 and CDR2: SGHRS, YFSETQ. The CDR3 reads CASSLPRLAGEGNEQFF. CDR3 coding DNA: TGCGCCAGCAGCTTGCCTAGACTAGCGGGAGAGGGCAATGAGCAGTTCTTC.

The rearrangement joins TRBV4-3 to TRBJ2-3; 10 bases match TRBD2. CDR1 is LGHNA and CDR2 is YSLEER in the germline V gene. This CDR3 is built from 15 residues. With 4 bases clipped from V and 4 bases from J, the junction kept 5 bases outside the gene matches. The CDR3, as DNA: TGCGCCAGCAGCCTACTAGCGGGAACGGCAGATACGCAGTATTTT. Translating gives CASSLLAGTADTQYF.

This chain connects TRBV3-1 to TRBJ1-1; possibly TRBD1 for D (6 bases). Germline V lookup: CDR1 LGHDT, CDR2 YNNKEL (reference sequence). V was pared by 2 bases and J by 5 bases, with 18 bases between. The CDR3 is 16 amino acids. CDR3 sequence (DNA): TGTGCCAGCAGCCAAATGACGGGGGGCGGTTTGACTGAAGCTTTCTTT. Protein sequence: CASSQMTGGGLTEAFF.

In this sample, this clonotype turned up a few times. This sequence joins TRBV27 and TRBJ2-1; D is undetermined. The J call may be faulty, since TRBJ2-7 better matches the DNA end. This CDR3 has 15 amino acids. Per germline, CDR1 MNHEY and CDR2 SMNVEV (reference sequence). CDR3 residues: CASSLSLSSYNEQYF. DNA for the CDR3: TGTGCCAGCAGTTTATCTCTTAGCTCCTACAATGAGCAGTACTTC.

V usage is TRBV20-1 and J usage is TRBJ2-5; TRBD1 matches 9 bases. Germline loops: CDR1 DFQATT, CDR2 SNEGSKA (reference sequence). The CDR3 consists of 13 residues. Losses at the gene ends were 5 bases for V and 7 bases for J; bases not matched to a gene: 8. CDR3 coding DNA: TGCAGTGCTGCCCCGACAGGGGGGGTGACCCAGTACTTC. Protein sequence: CSAAPTGGVTQYF.

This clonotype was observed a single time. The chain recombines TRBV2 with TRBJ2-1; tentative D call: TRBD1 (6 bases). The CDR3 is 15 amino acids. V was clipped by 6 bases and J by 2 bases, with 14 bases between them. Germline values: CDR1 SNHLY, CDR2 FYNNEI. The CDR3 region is CASRLRDKTYNEQFF. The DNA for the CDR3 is TGTGCCAGCAGACTCCGGGACAAAACCTACAATGAGCAGTTCTTC.

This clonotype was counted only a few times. The CDR3 coding sequence is TGTGCCAGCACCCACACTGAAGCTTTCTTT. Translating gives CASTHTEAFF. The chain is built from TRBV12-3 or TRBV12-4 and TRBJ1-1; D uncertain. This CDR3 has 10 amino acids. V lost 7 bases and J 3 bases, leaving 3 bases between the germline ends.

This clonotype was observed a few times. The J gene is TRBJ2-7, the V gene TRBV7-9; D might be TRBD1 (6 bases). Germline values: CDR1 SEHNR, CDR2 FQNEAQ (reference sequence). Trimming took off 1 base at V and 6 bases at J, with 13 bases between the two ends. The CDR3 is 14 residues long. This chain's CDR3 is CASSLELGGREQYF. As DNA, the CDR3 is TGTGCCAGCAGCTTAGAGTTAGGGGGTCGCGAGCAGTACTTC.